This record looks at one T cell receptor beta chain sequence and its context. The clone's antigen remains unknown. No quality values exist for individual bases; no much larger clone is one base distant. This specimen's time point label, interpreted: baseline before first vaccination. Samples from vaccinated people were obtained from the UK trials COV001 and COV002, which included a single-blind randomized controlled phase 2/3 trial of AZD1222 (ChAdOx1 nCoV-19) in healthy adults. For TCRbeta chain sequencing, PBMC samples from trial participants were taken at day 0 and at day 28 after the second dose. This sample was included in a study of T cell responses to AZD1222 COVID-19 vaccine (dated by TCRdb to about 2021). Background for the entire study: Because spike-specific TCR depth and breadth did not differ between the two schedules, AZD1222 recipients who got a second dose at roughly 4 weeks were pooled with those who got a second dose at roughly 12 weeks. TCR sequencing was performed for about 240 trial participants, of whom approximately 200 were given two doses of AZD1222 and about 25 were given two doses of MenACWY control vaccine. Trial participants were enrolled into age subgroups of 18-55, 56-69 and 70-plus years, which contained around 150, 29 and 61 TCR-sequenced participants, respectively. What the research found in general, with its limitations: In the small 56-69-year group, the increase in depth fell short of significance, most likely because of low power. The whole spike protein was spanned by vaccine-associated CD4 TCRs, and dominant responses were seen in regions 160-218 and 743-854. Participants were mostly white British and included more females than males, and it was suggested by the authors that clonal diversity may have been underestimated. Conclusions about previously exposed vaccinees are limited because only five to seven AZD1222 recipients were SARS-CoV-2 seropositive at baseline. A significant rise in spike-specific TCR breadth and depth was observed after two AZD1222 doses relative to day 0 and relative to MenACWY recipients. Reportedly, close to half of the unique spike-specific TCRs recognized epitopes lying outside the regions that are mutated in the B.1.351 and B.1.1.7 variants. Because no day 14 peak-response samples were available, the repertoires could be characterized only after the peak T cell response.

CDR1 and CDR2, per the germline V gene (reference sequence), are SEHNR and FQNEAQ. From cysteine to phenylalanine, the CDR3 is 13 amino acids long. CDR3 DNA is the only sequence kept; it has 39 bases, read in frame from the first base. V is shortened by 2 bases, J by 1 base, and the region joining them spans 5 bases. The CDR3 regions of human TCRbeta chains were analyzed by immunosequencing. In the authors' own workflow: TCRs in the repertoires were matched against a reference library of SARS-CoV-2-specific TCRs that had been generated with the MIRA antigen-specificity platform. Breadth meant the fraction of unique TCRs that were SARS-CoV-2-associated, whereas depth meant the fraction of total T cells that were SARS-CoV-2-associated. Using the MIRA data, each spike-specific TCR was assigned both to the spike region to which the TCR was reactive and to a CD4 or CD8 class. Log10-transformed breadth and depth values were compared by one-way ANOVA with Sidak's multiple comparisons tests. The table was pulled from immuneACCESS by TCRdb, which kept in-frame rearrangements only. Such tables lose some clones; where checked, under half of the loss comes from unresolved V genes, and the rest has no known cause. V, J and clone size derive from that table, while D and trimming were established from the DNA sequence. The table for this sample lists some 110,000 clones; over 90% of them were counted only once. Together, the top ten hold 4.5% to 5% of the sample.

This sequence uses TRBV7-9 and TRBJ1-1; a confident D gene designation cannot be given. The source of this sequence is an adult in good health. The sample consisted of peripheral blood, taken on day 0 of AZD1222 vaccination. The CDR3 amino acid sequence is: CASSLIGNTEAFF. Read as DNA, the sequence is TGTGCCAGCAGCTTAATAGGGAACACTGAAGCTTTCTTT.